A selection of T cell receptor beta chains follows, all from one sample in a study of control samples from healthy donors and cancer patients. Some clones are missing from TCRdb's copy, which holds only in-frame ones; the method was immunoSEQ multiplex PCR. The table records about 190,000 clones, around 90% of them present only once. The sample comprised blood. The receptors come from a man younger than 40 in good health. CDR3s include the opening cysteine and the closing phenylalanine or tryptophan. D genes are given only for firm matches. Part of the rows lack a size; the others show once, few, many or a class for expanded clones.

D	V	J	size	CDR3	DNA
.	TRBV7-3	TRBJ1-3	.	CASSFTQGNTIYF	TGTGCCAGCAGCTTCACGCAAGGAAACACCATATATTTT
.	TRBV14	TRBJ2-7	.	CASSQLLAAGYGEQYF	TGTGCCAGCAGCCAGCTCCTAGCTGCGGGATATGGGGAGCAGTACTTC
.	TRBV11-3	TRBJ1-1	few	CASSLDGRASTEAFF	TGTGCCAGCAGCTTAGATGGGCGGGCCAGCACTGAAGCTTTCTTT
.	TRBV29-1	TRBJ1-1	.	CSVEPRGWAMNTEAFF	TGCAGCGTTGAACCCAGGGGTTGGGCTATGAACACTGAAGCTTTCTTT
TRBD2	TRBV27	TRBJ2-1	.	CASSRRGATNEQFF	TGTGCCAGCAGTCGGCGGGGGGCGACGAATGAGCAGTTCTTC
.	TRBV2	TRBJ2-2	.	CASSSGAGELFF	TGTGCCAGCAGTTCAGGGGCCGGGGAGCTGTTTTTT
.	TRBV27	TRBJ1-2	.	CASSFPGGGGYTF	TGTGCCAGCAGTTTTCCGGGCGGGGGCGGCTACACCTTC
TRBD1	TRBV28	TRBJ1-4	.	CASSTPGQGTTNEKLFF	TGTGCCAGCAGCACCCCGGGACAGGGGACAACTAATGAAAAACTGTTTTTT
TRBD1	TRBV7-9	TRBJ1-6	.	CASSLAGQGASPLHF	TGTGCCAGCAGCTTAGCAGGACAGGGGGCGTCACCCCTCCACTTT
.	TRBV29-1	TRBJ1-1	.	CSARPEGLKAFF	TGCAGCGCCCGGCCGGAGGGACTGAAAGCTTTCTTT
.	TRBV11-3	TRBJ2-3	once	CASSTGPPTDTQYF	TGTGCCAGCAGTACCGGACCACCGACAGATACGCAGTATTTT
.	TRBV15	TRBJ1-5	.	CATSRVRPYGGGNQPQHF	TGTGCCACCAGCAGAGTACGCCCGTACGGGGGAGGCAATCAGCCCCAGCATTTT
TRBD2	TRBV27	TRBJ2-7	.	CASSFRGGPYEQYF	TGTGCCAGCAGTTTTCGGGGGGGACCCTACGAGCAGTACTTC
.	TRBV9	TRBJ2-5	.	CASSVTGGTQETQYF	TGTGCCAGCAGCGTAACGGGCGGTACCCAAGAGACCCAGTACTTC
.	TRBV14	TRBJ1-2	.	CASSNQDNYGYTF	TGTGCCAGCAGCAATCAGGACAACTATGGCTACACCTTC
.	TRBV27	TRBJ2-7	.	CASSFQPGPEQYF	TGTGCCAGCAGTTTCCAGCCGGGACCCGAGCAGTACTTC
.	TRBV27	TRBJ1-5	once	CASSGGTRGQPQHF	TGTGCCAGCAGTGGGGGGACAAGGGGTCAGCCCCAGCATTTT
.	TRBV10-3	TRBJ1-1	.	CAISHREMNTEAFF	TGTGCCATCAGCCACAGGGAAATGAACACTGAAGCTTTCTTT
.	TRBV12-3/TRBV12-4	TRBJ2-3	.	CASRRGLTDTQYF	TGTGCCAGCAGACGGGGTCTCACAGATACGCAGTATTTT
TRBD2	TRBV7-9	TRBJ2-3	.	CASSLVSGGPTDTQYF	TGTGCCAGCAGCTTAGTTTCGGGGGGGCCGACAGATACGCAGTATTTT
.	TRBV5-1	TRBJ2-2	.	CASSLKVSGELFF	TGCGCCAGCAGCTTGAAAGTCAGCGGGGAGCTGTTTTTT
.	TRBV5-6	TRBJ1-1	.	CASSLARATNTGREAFF	TGTGCCAGCAGCTTGGCCAGGGCTACCAATACCGGGCGTGAAGCTTTCTTT
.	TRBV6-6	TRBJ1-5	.	CASSPGVSQPQHF	TGTGCCAGCAGTCCGGGTGTGAGTCAGCCCCAGCATTTT
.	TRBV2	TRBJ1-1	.	CASSAEKMNTEAFF	TGTGCCAGCAGTGCAGAGAAAATGAACACTGAAGCTTTCTTT
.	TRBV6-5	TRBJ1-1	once	CASSSVLRGEAFF	TGTGCCAGCAGCTCGGTTCTCCGGGGGGAAGCTTTCTTT
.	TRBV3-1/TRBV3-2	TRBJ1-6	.	CASSLRRVSPLHF	TGTGCCAGCAGCCTAAGGAGGGTTTCACCCCTCCACTTT
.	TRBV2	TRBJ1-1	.	CASSVVNTEAFF	TGTGCCAGCAGTGTTGTGAACACTGAAGCTTTCTTT
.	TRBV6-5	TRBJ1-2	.	CASSAESRIYGYTF	TGTGCCAGCAGCGCCGAATCCCGGATCTATGGCTACACCTTC
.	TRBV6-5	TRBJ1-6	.	CASSYLGLRSNSPLHF	TGTGCCAGCAGTTACTTGGGCCTCCGGAGTAATTCACCCCTCCACTTT
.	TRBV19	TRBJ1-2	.	CASRQIYGYTF	TGTGCCAGTAGACAGATATATGGCTACACCTTC
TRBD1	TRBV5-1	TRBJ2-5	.	CASSARGPSQETQYF	TGCGCCAGCAGCGCCAGGGGGCCTAGCCAAGAGACCCAGTACTTC